One T cell receptor beta chain is described in this entry. The antigen it recognizes is unknown. Base qualities were left out, and no much larger clone turns up one base away. According to the germline V gene (reference sequence), CDR1 reads GTSNPN and CDR2 reads SVGIG. Trimming at the junction amounts to 4 bases on V and 0 bases on J, and the germline ends lie 12 bases apart. The CDR3 runs 14 residues from the cysteine to the phenylalanine. The CDR3 DNA has 42 bases and is translated from base 1. The data stem from a study of spatial heterogeneity in lung cancer (dated by TCRdb to between 2017 and 2020). Regarding the study in general: Beta-chain transcripts were consistently detected in greater numbers than alpha-chain transcripts, which likely reflects a higher abundance of beta-chain transcripts. In tumor regions, TCR transcript counts showed a strong correlation with a T cell transcriptional module score from matched bulk RNA-seq. In the raw uncorrected reads, each unique combination of TCR and UMI appeared more than ten times on average. TCR alpha and beta repertoires were quantitatively compared across multiple tumor regions, matched nontumor lung and blood in non-small cell lung cancer. Nonsynonymous mutation counts, determined by whole-exome sequencing of tumor tissue, were related to TCR repertoire features. Both alpha and beta chains were TCR-sequenced in approximately 220 tumor regions, approximately 68 matched nontumor lung samples and 55 to 60 PBMC samples obtained at surgery.

The time point label for this specimen denotes: sample taken at primary tumor resection. The donors were 72 patients from the lung TRACERx cohort who had early-stage, untreated non-small cell lung cancer. Without any cell sorting, TCR sequencing was performed on whole RNA extracted either from tumor and nontumor lung tissue or from cryopreserved PBMC samples. Only patients for whom sufficient RNA was available from at least two tumor regions were selected for TCR sequencing. Tumor and adjacent nontumor lung specimens were reviewed by a lung pathologist before selection. Points the paper makes about the study in general: The tumor nonsynonymous mutation count correlated with the number of expanded alpha and beta TCRs within the tumor. Additional single-cell paired TCR alpha and beta sequencing was considered necessary to confirm, at a functional level, the hypothesis that regional TCRs recognize regional mutations. The count of ubiquitous expanded TCRs correlated with the count of ubiquitous nonsynonymous mutations, and the count of regional expanded TCRs correlated with the count of regional nonsynonymous mutations. Estimated TCR-seq coverage of tumor T cells was only approximately 7.4% for alpha chains and roughly 13% for beta chains.

The library relied on 5' RACE. Sequencing was carried out with a NextSeq 500. The TCR library protocol attached a unique molecular identifier to each TCR cDNA molecule to allow correction of PCR and sequencing errors. The published analysis was carried out like this. TCR identification, UMI-based error correction and CDR3 extraction were all carried out with Decombinator tools. TCRs above a frequency of 2 per 1,000, corresponding to the top 1% of the tumor frequency distribution, were defined as expanded. Expanded tumor TCRs were classed as regional if statistically deemed absent (corrected P<0.05) from at least one tumor region, otherwise ubiquitous. Rényi diversity was computed with the R vegan package after subsampling each repertoire 100 times to 5,000 TCRs. CDR3 similarity networks were built from amino acid triplet string-kernel similarity, with CDR3s being connected when pairwise similarity was above 0.82. TCRdb trimmed public reads at Q25 via fastp, called clones via MiXCR and kept in-frame beta chains. One record per CDR3 amino acid sequence lists the most common genes and DNA. None of the V and J calls come from the authors' own analysis; TCRdb made them. Here the sample has about 1,200 distinct CDR3 sequences; around 16% occur a single time. The ten largest clonotypes hold over 20% of the sample.

The receptor was derived from a male donor with early-stage non-small cell lung cancer. The chain was built from TRBV30 and TRBJ1-1, with an unclear D gene assignment. Material: lung tumor tissue, obtained at surgery. The bases are TGTGCCTGGAAAACAGACGGGATGAACACTGAAGCTTTCTTT. It translates as CAWKTDGMNTEAFF.